This entry describes one TCR beta chain. Sequencing involved patients with CD8+CD57+ cell expansion previously shown by flow cytometry. From germline, CDR1 is SGHRS and CDR2 YFSETQ. The V and J ends lost 0 bases and 0 bases respectively, with 10 bases between them. The CDR3 covers 16 residues. These data are taken from a study of CD8+CD57+ T cells in acquired aplastic anemia. Profiling that covered TCR beta VDJ and CDR3 relied on genomic DNA as its template. TCRdb processed the reads anew with MiXCR; each CDR3 protein has one entry. The sample shows 130,000 or so distinct CDR3 sequences, approximately 36% of them seen only once.

The chain has TRBV5-1 and TRBJ2-1; D unclear. This TCR was recovered from a human donor with aplastic anemia. The sample consisted of sorted CD4+, CD8+, or CD8+CD57+ T cells (not recorded which) from PBMCs. The CDR3 nucleotides are TGCGCCAGCAGCTTGGAGGCAGCTAGCTCCTACAATGAGCAGTTCTTC. Its protein is CASSLEAASSYNEQFF. Full variable domain (remainder filled in from reference TRBV5-1 and TRBJ2-1): KAGVTQTPRYLIKTRGQQVTLSCSPISGHRSVSWYQQTPGQGLQFLFEYFSETQRNKGNFPGRFSGRQFSNSRSEMNVSTLELGDSALYLCASSLEAASSYNEQFFGPGTRLTVL.